This T cell receptor beta chain was identified in a study of PD-1 blockade in classical Hodgkin lymphoma. Study as a whole: Intravenous nivolumab at 3 mg/kg was given to patients every 2 weeks. Study conclusions and caveats: Excluded were patients who started nivolumab under 1 year after ASCT, a group that had lower diversity.

Concerning this clone: The target antigen is unknown.

Trimming took off 0 bases at V and 0 bases at J, with 9 bases between the two ends. The germline gives CDR1 MNHEY, CDR2 SVGAGI. This CDR3 has 15 residues. Every patient had relapsed following autologous stem cell transplantation, and cohorts differed in brentuximab vedotin exposure. The method was immunoSEQ multiplex PCR; TCRdb's version includes in-frame clones alone and lacks a portion of them. Here the sample spans approximately 98,000 clones, roughly nine tenths being singletons. Sequenced here: peripheral blood mononuclear cells (PBMCs), sampled before the second cycle of nivolumab. This clonotype was obtained from a human donor with classical Hodgkin lymphoma. The chain employs TRBV6-5 and TRBJ2-7; D gene uncertain. CDR3 coding DNA: TGTGCCAGCAGTTACTCGAGTAGGCTCTCCTACGAGCAGTACTTC. It specifies CASSYSSRLSYEQYF.